These 10 T cell receptor beta chains were all obtained from the same sample, sequenced in a study of cytomegalovirus exposure and HLA in healthy donors. Amplification used 60 Vbeta primers and 13 Jbeta primers. Profiled with immunoSEQ multiplex PCR; TCRdb holds only in-frame clones, not every one. Here the sample spans 110,000 or so clones, under 85% being singletons. The source material was PBMCs. Receptor source: a man aged 40-50 years in good health and CMV-seronegative.

This clone came up once. CDR3 DNA sequence: TGTGCCAGCAGTTCCCCCGGGACTAGCGGGAGATACGAGCAGTACTTC. Encoded protein: CASSSPGTSGRYEQYF. The chain is built from TRBV6-5 and TRBJ2-7, with 14 nucleotides matching TRBD2. V gave up 4 bases and J gave up 4 bases; unmatched junction bases: 6. This CDR3 is 16 amino acids long. Per the germline V gene, CDR1 is MNHEY and CDR2 is SVGAGI.

This clone occurred a few times. The chain joins TRBV5-1 to TRBJ1-1; 7 positions match TRBD1. This CDR3 contains 14 residues. Germline assignment: CDR1 SGHRS and CDR2 YFSETQ. Unmatched junction bases numbered 8, after V lost 6 bases and J lost 3 bases. The CDR3 protein is CASTLEQGYTEAFF. The CDR3 DNA sequence: TGCGCCAGCACCCTGGAACAGGGGTACACTGAAGCTTTCTTT.

V gene TRBV5-6 combines with J gene TRBJ1-2; 7 bases are shared with TRBD1. Germline-derived CDR1 and CDR2 are SGHDT and YYEEEE. This CDR3 spans 12 amino acids. The trim removed 4 bases at V and 5 bases at J, leaving 2 bases unmatched. For the CDR3, the DNA is TGTGCCAGCAGCATGACAGGGTATGGCTACACCTTC. This codes for CASSMTGYGYTF.

The genes are TRBV6-5 and TRBJ1-3; D is unclear. The germline V gene has CDR1 MNHEY and CDR2 SVGAGI. V gave up 6 bases and J gave up 11 bases, with 20 bases separating them. The CDR3 extends over 14 amino acids. The CDR3 sequence is CASSRRKTGSAIYF. CDR3 DNA sequence: TGTGCCAGCAGCCGACGCAAGACTGGAAGCGCCATATATTTT.

The V and J genes are TRBV2 and TRBJ1-1; TRBD1 aligns across 8 bases. Germline V gives CDR1 SNHLY, CDR2 FYNNEI. V lost 2 bases to trimming and J lost 7 bases; unmatched junction nucleotides: 9. This CDR3 spans 15 amino acids. As DNA, the CDR3 is TGTGCCAGCAGTGAATCTTCAGGGGGCAGGGGTGAAGCTTTCTTT. Amino acids: CASSESSGGRGEAFF.

The J gene is TRBJ2-1, the V gene TRBV2; 7 positions match TRBD1. V was pared by 5 bases and J by 4 bases, with 11 bases of the junction left unmatched. The CDR3 runs 16 residues. Germline CDR1 is SNHLY and CDR2 is FYNNEI. The CDR3 coding sequence is TGTGCCAGCAGTCCCCCGGGACAGCGCTATTACAATGAGCAGTTCTTC. It yields the protein CASSPPGQRYYNEQFF.

This clone was seen a few times. The V and J genes are TRBV10-3 and TRBJ2-3; the D gene is possibly TRBD2 (6 bases). V lost 3 bases and J 0 bases, leaving 16 bases between the germline ends. The CDR3 consists of 17 residues. CDR1 ENHRY and CDR2 SYGVKD come from the germline V gene. The CDR3 here is CAISDPSLAGSTDTQYF. The CDR3 nucleotides read TGTGCCATCAGTGACCCCTCACTAGCCGGAAGCACAGATACGCAGTATTTT.

The chain recombines TRBV4-3 with TRBJ1-1, with unresolved D. This CDR3 has 15 residues. The germline CDR1 and CDR2 sequences are LGHNA and YSLEER. Trimming shortened V by 0 bases and J by 1 base, and 9 bases separated the two germline ends. The CDR3 region is CASSQEGGRNTEAFF. CDR3 coding DNA: TGCGCCAGCAGCCAAGAGGGAGGCCGGAACACTGAAGCTTTCTTT.

The rearrangement uses TRBV5-1 and TRBJ2-3, with a tentative D call TRBD2 (6 bases). V shed 9 bases and J shed 4 bases, with 12 bases lying between them. Germline V CDR1 and CDR2: SGHRS, YFSETQ. The CDR3 extends over 12 amino acids. The CDR3 DNA sequence: TGCGCCATACGGGGGAATTCAGATACGCAGTATTTT. It translates to CAIRGNSDTQYF.

The chain has TRBV7-8 and TRBJ1-4; perhaps TRBD1 as D (6 bases). V was clipped by 1 base and J by 8 bases, with 14 bases between them. The germline CDR1 and CDR2 sequences are SGHVS and FQNEAQ. This CDR3 is 15 amino acids long. The CDR3 spells CASSLVGTRNEKLFF. DNA for the CDR3: TGTGCCAGCAGCTTAGTAGGGACAAGGAACGAAAAACTGTTTTTT.